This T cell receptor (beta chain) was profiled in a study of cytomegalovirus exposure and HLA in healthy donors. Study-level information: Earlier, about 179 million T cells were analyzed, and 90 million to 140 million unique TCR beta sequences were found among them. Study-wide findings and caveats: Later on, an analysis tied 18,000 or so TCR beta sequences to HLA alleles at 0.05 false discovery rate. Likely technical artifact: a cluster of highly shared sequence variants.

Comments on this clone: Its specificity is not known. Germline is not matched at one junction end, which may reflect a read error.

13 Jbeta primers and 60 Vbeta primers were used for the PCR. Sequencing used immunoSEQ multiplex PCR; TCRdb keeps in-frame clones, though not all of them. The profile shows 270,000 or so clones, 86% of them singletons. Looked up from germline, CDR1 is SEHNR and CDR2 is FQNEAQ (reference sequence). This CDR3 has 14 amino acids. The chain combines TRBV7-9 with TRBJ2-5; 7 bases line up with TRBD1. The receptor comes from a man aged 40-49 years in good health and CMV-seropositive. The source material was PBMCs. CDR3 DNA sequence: TGTTCCAGCAGCTTAGTTAGGGGGCATGAGACCCAGTACTTC. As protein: CSSSLVRGHETQYF.